These 5 T cell receptor beta chains were all obtained from the same sample, sequenced in a study of T cells in Graves' hyperthyroidism and ophthalmopathy. Authors of the study amplified TCR beta CDR3 regions from RNA transcripts. The study used the HTBI primer set for a first-round RT-PCR of the TCR CDR3. TCRdb re-called the multiplex PCR reads through MiXCR, storing one row per CDR3 protein. The data show 250,000 to 300,000 distinct CDR3 sequences, with roughly 20% seen just once and 35% to 40% held by the top ten. The sample was blood. All receptors come from a man over 45 with Graves' ophthalmopathy.

This clonotype occurred a few times. The chain is built from TRBV29-1 and TRBJ2-7; TRBD1 matches at 7 bases. V shed 2 bases and J 7 bases; nucleotides not matched to a gene: 17. Germline V gene sequence: CDR1 SQVTM, CDR2 ANQGSEA. The CDR3 loop spans 16 amino acids. CDR3 residues: CSVEIGLGQRSGEQYF. DNA of the CDR3: TGCAGCGTTGAAATCGGGTTGGGACAGCGTTCGGGGGAGCAGTACTTC.

Comments on this clonotype: This may be a read error, as it is one base from a much larger clone. V is TRBV3-1 and J is TRBJ2-2; maybe TRBD2 (5 bases). The CDR3 totals 15 residues. CDR1 is LGHDT and CDR2 is YNNKEL in the germline V gene (reference sequence). The CDR3 sequence is CVSSSAWERTGELFF. In DNA, the CDR3 is TGTGTCAGCAGCTCCGCATGGGAGCGGACCGGGGAGCTGTTTTTT.

The gene calls are TRBV16 and TRBJ1-1, with D maybe TRBD1 (6 bases). Germline lookup yields CDR1 KGHSY and CDR2 FQNENV. The V gene lost 6 bases and the J gene lost 0 bases, with 14 bases spanning the gap. The CDR3 extends over 15 amino acids. The DNA of the CDR3 is TGTGCCAGCAGAGGACAGACCACCATGAACACTGAAGCTTTCTTT. This codes for CASRGQTTMNTEAFF.

This clonotype qualifies as medium-sized. The rearrangement uses TRBV20-1 and TRBJ2-1; maybe TRBD2 (7 bases). Germline CDR1 is DFQATT and CDR2 is SNEGSKA (reference sequence). Trimming pared 0 bases from V and 7 bases from J, leaving 16 bases between. This CDR3 has 15 residues. This chain's CDR3 is CSARDPGRGANEQFF. CDR3 coding DNA: TGCAGTGCTAGAGATCCAGGGAGGGGGGCAAATGAGCAGTTCTTC.

This clonotype occurred many times. V is TRBV7-9 and J is TRBJ2-1; TRBD2 is a possible D gene (5 bases). V lost 1 base and J 9 bases, leaving 10 bases between the germline ends. Per the germline V gene, CDR1 is SEHNR and CDR2 is FQNEAQ (reference sequence). The CDR3 is 13 amino acids. The CDR3 sequence: CASSLEEATEQFF. The CDR3 DNA is TGTGCCAGCAGCTTAGAGGAGGCAACTGAGCAGTTCTTC.